The T cell receptor beta chain under discussion was sequenced for a study of cytomegalovirus exposure and HLA in healthy donors. The PCR used 60 Vbeta and 13 Jbeta primers. Method: immunoSEQ multiplex PCR; TCRdb's copy keeps in-frame clones and lacks some. The sample yields approximately 170,000 clones, approximately 80% seen once. Specimen: PBMCs. The sequence came from a middle-aged woman in good health and CMV-seropositive.

The DNA of the CDR3 is TGTGCCAGCAGCTGGACAGGCGACTCTGGAAACACCATATATTTT. This sequence encodes CASSWTGDSGNTIYF. The rearrangement links TRBV7-9 to TRBJ1-3, with 7 bases aligning to TRBD1. CDR1 and CDR2 from the germline V gene are SEHNR and FQNEAQ (reference sequence). After removal of 4 bases from V and 0 bases from J, the junction contained 3 bases not matched to a gene. The CDR3 runs to 15 residues.